This T cell receptor (beta chain) is drawn from a study of cytomegalovirus exposure and HLA in healthy donors. For the study at large: Among about 200 million T cells, an earlier analysis found roughly 100 million unique TCR beta sequences.

Of note for this clone: Its antigen is unknown. Other DNA sequences in the same sample also yield this CDR3.

The PCR employed 60 Vbeta primers together with 13 Jbeta primers. Assay: immunoSEQ multiplex PCR; the TCRdb copy retains only in-frame clones and omits some. This table holds about 160,000 clones, approximately 90% found once. The study's findings and limits: Whilst most TCR sequences proved rare, a subset of public TCRs occurred across many donors. Across all donors, roughly uniform sequencing depth was an assumption of the presence/absence analyses.

The TCR originated in a woman aged 25 to 39 in good health and CMV-seronegative. The specimen sequenced was PBMCs.

The CDR3 reads CASKLQGPNTEAFF. Written as DNA, the CDR3 is TGCGCCAGCAAACTACAGGGGCCTAACACTGAAGCTTTCTTT. The J gene is TRBJ1-1, the V gene TRBV10-2, with 7 bases lining up with TRBD1. Trimming cost V 7 bases and J 2 bases; bases outside gene matches: 7. Germline values: CDR1 WSHSY, CDR2 SAAADI. This CDR3 region has 14 residues.